This TCR beta chain was sequenced during a study of cytomegalovirus exposure and HLA in healthy donors. Researchers ran the PCR with 60 Vbeta and 13 Jbeta primers. Sequencing used immunoSEQ multiplex PCR; TCRdb keeps in-frame clones, though not all of them. The sample consists of roughly 160,000 clones, roughly 73% of them appearing once. Per germline, CDR1 MNHEY and CDR2 SMNVEV (reference sequence). Trimming left V 6 bases short and J 3 bases short, with 6 bases between. The CDR3 consists of 11 residues. As for the donors, each was a healthy bone marrow donor. The source material was PBMCs. V and J are TRBV27 and TRBJ2-7; D unclear. This TCR was sampled from a woman aged 40 to 50 in good health and CMV-seropositive. CDR3: CASSNIYEQYF. The CDR3 DNA follows: TGTGCCAGCAGCAACATCTACGAGCAGTACTTC.